This T cell receptor beta chain was found in a study of naive and memory T cell subsets (dated by TCRdb to 2016 to 2017). Study-level background: Sorted naive and memory T cell subsets from peripheral blood were analyzed in the study using a UMI-based, open-source pipeline for TCR alpha and beta sequencing. Complete agreement was observed between the functional CMV T cell responses and the IgG serology results. RNA was DNase-treated and reverse transcribed with TCR constant-region primers, mostly using SuperScript III. The research as a whole found: Naive repertoires, especially CD8, contained a few larger clonotypes, possibly memory cells re-expressing CD45RA. TCR abundance followed a power law with an exponent that was different for naive and memory subsets but consistent across the three individuals. RNA-based TCR counts may be influenced by expression changes linked to T cell activation and differentiation. Single alpha or beta chain sequences, rather than paired alpha/beta receptors, were used to define clonotypes. The repertoire findings for the naive and memory subsets could not be validated, as no ground truth was available. Gini index rose and Shannon and inverse Simpson diversity fell from naive through CM, EM and EMRA in both CD4 and CD8 cells. After error correction, only a single occurrence was seen for over 95% of naive TCR sequences, so much steeper abundance distributions were produced than in memory subsets.

The germline V gene sets CDR1 to SGHDN and CDR2 to FVKESK. There are 15 amino acids in the CDR3, from cysteine to phenylalanine inclusive. The read is trimmed to its CDR3 DNA, 45 bases read in frame from base 1. V loses 0 bases of germline sequence and J loses 7 bases, and the interval between the two ends is 15 bases. From the second PCR step on, the TCR alpha and beta chain libraries were amplified in separate reactions. To determine each donor's CMV status, fresh PBMCs were stimulated overnight with CMV viral lysate, and IFNgamma production from CD4+ T cells was then assessed. CD4 T cells were positively selected with Miltenyi beads, followed by positive selection of CD8 T cells from the CD4-negative fraction. Cells stained for CD3, CD4, CD8, CD45RA, CD27 and a live/dead dye were sorted on a BD Aria II into four subsets by CD45RA and CD27. Blood was obtained from three healthy volunteers, and the blood from each volunteer was fractionated into CD4 and CD8 T cells and subsequently into four differentiation subsets. Roughly 0.13 L of peripheral blood was collected from each donor, and PBMC were isolated by Ficoll-Paque PLUS density-gradient centrifugation. Sorted cells were lysed in RLT buffer, after which RNA was extracted using a Qiagen RNeasy kit and stored at -80 degrees C.

Libraries were built with UMI-ligation and nested PCR. To cover both TRBC1 and TRBC2, the beta constant-region primer consisted of an equimolar mix of two oligonucleotides. Four rounds of PCR were used to amplify ligated cDNA, with nested alpha and beta constant-region primers being used together with the SP2 primer. T4 RNA ligase 1 ligated a single-stranded oligonucleotide carrying the SP2 primer and a 12-nucleotide UMI to the cDNA 3' end. Incubation of the ligation reaction lasted about 19-24 hours at 16 degrees C. PCR2 was typically run as a SYBR Green qPCR and stopped at a predetermined threshold to prevent over-amplification. Apart from the first purification, every purification step used Agencourt AMPure XP magnetic beads. Libraries were quantified by Qubit and checked on a TapeStation, where a main peak was expected near 650 bp. The pooled libraries were sequenced on an Illumina MiSeq using v2 2x251 paired-end kits, which usually yielded about 0.95-2.1 million reads per sample. Each sample was pooled at about 4.2 nM, and roughly 5-7% PhiX was included to help cluster recognition. In the authors' own workflow: FASTQ reads processed by Demultiplexor were assigned V and J genes by Decombinator through tag matching that tolerated a single base-pair mismatch. By using UMIs, Collapsinator corrected both sequencing errors and the frequency errors caused by PCR heterogeneity. TCRs were translated and CDR3s were extracted from the conserved cysteine to the FGXG phenylalanine by CDR3Translator, with non-productive sequences being flagged. Gini, Shannon entropy and inverse Simpson indices were calculated on repertoires that had been subsampled to equal numbers of UMI-defined TCRs. Clonotype abundance distributions were fitted to a power law by maximum likelihood within the linear range. For one naive CD8 sample, the pipeline and MIGEC produced similar UMI counts, unique TCR numbers and clonal distributions. In one analysis, naive TCRs that were also found in any memory subset of the same donor were excluded from the naive repertoire. The repertoires were searched for 7,000 to 8,000 CMV-associated CDR3 sequences that had been compiled from VDJdb and a published dataset. TCRdb reprocessing: public reads trimmed at Q25 with fastp, clones called with MiXCR, in-frame beta chains kept. For every CDR3 protein sequence, its rows merge into one entry that carries the most common genes and DNA. TCRdb, not the original authors, processed these V and J calls. For this sample there are 120,000 to 150,000 distinct CDR3 sequences; roughly 23% appear just once. The ten top clones hold over 0.09% of the sample.

Comments on this clonotype: The antigen it binds to is not known. No quality values exist for individual bases; no much larger clone is one base distant.

The sample consisted of naive CD4+ T cells from blood. Per the publication, the cell subset or site label means: naive T cells, CD45RA high CD27+. The rearranged segments are TRBV14 and TRBJ2-5; the D assignment is uncertain and may be TRBD1 or TRBD2, with 5 bases supporting each. The TCR was taken from a human donor in good health. The CDR3 protein is CASSQDRDLPGTQYF. The DNA sequence is given as TGTGCCAGCAGCCAAGACAGGGACCTTCCGGGGACCCAGTACTTC.